The 32 T cell receptor beta chains given below trace back to one sample, sequenced in a study of blood T cells in healthy people across ages. Combining a sample-barcoded 5' primer with a J-beta primer mix, a second PCR ran for roughly 6 to 11 cycles. MiXCR, run by TCRdb on the 5' RACE reads, gives a single entry per CDR3 protein. The sample contains 850,000 to 1,300,000 distinct CDR3 sequences, around 43% of which appear only once. The sample was blood. The receptors come from a woman in her sixties or seventies in good health.

This chain connects TRBV6-5 to TRBJ2-1; 15 bases agree with TRBD2. The germline V gene has CDR1 MNHEY and CDR2 SVGAGI. V trimming: 5 bases; J trimming: 4 bases; junction bases outside the gene matches: 3. This CDR3 spans 16 amino acids. In DNA form, the CDR3 reads TGTGCCAGCAGTAGGACTAGCGGGGGGGGGTACAATGAGCAGTTCTTC. This gives the protein CASSRTSGGGYNEQFF.

This chain uses TRBV14 with TRBJ1-2; 9 bases are a match to TRBD1. Trimming took 4 bases from V and 8 from J; bases not matched to a gene: 5. This CDR3 has 13 residues. Germline V gene lookup returns CDR1 SGHDN and CDR2 FVKESK. CDR3 coding DNA: TGTGCCAGCAGCCCGAACAGGGGGCTGGGCTACACCTTC. It encodes CASSPNRGLGYTF.

The chain couples TRBV18 to TRBJ1-5; tentative D call: TRBD1 (5 bases). Per germline, CDR1 KGHSH and CDR2 LQKENI. The length of the CDR3 is 16 residues. Trimming shortened V by 1 base and J by 2 bases, and 12 bases separated the two germline ends. The DNA for the CDR3 is TGTGCCAGCTCACCACGCGAGACGGGGGGCAATCAGCCCCAGCATTTT. Protein product: CASSPRETGGNQPQHF.

This clonotype was found a few times. The gene calls are TRBV7-6 and TRBJ2-3; the D gene is possibly TRBD2 (6 bases). CDR3 length: 17 residues. The V gene lost 5 bases and the J gene lost 2 bases, with 20 bases spanning the gap. Per germline, CDR1 SGHVS and CDR2 FNYEAQ. CDR3 region: CASSPAGGSGATDTQYF. The CDR3 coding sequence is TGTGCCAGCAGCCCAGCTGGGGGTAGCGGAGCCACAGATACGCAGTATTTT.

This sequence joins TRBV5-1 and TRBJ2-3, with 9 bases fitting TRBD1. The CDR3 has 16 amino acids. Germline assignment: CDR1 SGHRS and CDR2 YFSETQ. The ends lost 3 bases at V and 2 bases at J; junction bases unmatched: 7. The DNA of the CDR3 is TGCGCCAGCAGCTGGGGGACAGGGAGCTTCACAGATACGCAGTATTTT. The encoded protein is CASSWGTGSFTDTQYF.

The V call is TRBV6-5, the J call TRBJ2-3; 9 nucleotides line up with TRBD2. The CDR3 totals 17 residues. V lost 2 bases and J lost 2; bases outside the gene matches: 8. The V gene's germline CDR1 is MNHEY and CDR2 SVGAGI. The CDR3 nucleotides are TGTGCCAGCAGTTACCGGAAGCTAGCGGGGCACACAGATACGCAGTATTTT. Its translation: CASSYRKLAGHTDTQYF.

The chain employs TRBV5-6 and TRBJ1-1; 9 nucleotides align to TRBD1. The CDR3 runs 16 residues. Germline trimming cut 4 bases from V and 0 bases from J; bases unmatched to any gene: 7. Germline assignment: CDR1 SGHDT and CDR2 YYEEEE. CDR3 sequence (DNA): TGTGCCAGCAGCCCTGGACAGGGGACCTTGAACACTGAAGCTTTCTTT. Translating gives CASSPGQGTLNTEAFF.

With regard to this clonotype: Its ends do not fully match the called genes, so a read error is possible. The chain combines TRBV7-9 with TRBJ2-5; 11 positions agree with TRBD2. The CDR3 consists of 17 residues. CDR1 is SEHNR and CDR2 is FQNEAQ in the germline V gene (reference sequence). As DNA, the CDR3 is TGTGTCAGCAGCTTAGCGGGACTAGCGGTAAACCAAGAGACCCAGTACTTC. Translation gives CVSSLAGLAVNQETQYF.

The table lists this clonotype with a few counts. The rearrangement links TRBV4-1 to TRBJ2-1; a weak D match, TRBD2 (5 bases). The germline V gene has CDR1 MGHRA and CDR2 YSYEKL. V was shortened by 0 bases and J by 5 bases, with 17 bases between the two germline ends. This CDR3 is 17 amino acids long. CDR3 nucleotides: TGCGCCAGCAGCCAAGATCGTCGCATTCGGGGTCACAATGAGCAGTTCTTC. As protein: CASSQDRRIRGHNEQFF.

This clonotype was counted a few times. The chain carries TRBV27 and TRBJ2-2; no definite D call. CDR1 is MNHEY and CDR2 is SMNVEV in the germline V gene (reference sequence). V shed 2 bases and J shed 0 bases, with 7 bases lying between them. The CDR3 is 15 residues long. CDR3: CASSLRLSNTGELFF. CDR3 bases: TGTGCCAGCAGTTTAAGGCTCTCGAACACCGGGGAGCTGTTTTTT.

J is TRBJ2-7 and V is TRBV4-1, with 7 positions matching TRBD1. The CDR3 consists of 13 residues. Losses at the gene ends were 0 bases for V and 9 bases for J; bases not matched to a gene: 5. CDR1 is MGHRA and CDR2 is YSYEKL in the germline V gene. CDR3 in DNA: TGCGCCAGCAGCCAAGAGGCTAGGGACAGGCAGTACTTC. As protein: CASSQEARDRQYF.

The chain combines TRBV7-8 with TRBJ2-1, with 16 bases that match TRBD2. The CDR3 has 20 amino acids. V was pared by 1 base and J by 4 bases, with 10 bases of the junction left unmatched. Per germline, CDR1 SGHVS and CDR2 FQNEAQ. The CDR3 DNA follows: TGTGCCAGCAGCTTAGGTCCGGGACTAGCGGGAGGGCCCTATTACAATGAGCAGTTCTTC. Translation gives CASSLGPGLAGGPYYNEQFF.

Only a few counts were recorded for this clonotype. The J gene is TRBJ2-1, the V gene TRBV7-2; D tentatively reads TRBD1 or TRBD2 (5 bases each). Trimming took 5 bases from V and 8 from J, leaving 22 bases between them. Germline V lookup: CDR1 SGHTA, CDR2 FQGNSA. The CDR3 contains 16 residues. Here the CDR3 reads CASSPPSGSWGYEQFF. Here the CDR3 DNA reads TGTGCCAGCAGCCCCCCATCGGGGAGCTGGGGGTATGAGCAGTTCTTC. Looking up the rest from reference TRBV7-2 and TRBJ2-1 gives the full variable domain: GAGVSQSPSNKVTEKGKDVELRCDPISGHTALYWYRQSLGQGLEFLIYFQGNSAPDKSGLPSDRFSAERTGGSVSTLTIQRTQQEDSAVYLCASSPPSGSWGYEQFFGPGTRLTVL.

The chain is built from TRBV30 and TRBJ2-3; 11 bases map to TRBD2. After removal of 2 bases from V and 11 bases from J, the junction contained 3 bases not matched to a gene. Germline-derived CDR1 and CDR2 are GTSNPN and SVGIG (reference sequence). This CDR3 region has 12 residues. CDR3 region: CAWSRLAGQQYF. CDR3 nucleotide sequence: TGTGCCTGGAGTAGACTAGCGGGACAGCAGTATTTT. Combining the CDR3 with reference TRBV30 and TRBJ2-3 gives the whole variable domain SQTIHQWPATLVQPVGSPLSLECTVEGTSNPNLYWYRQAAGRGLQLLFYSVGIGQISSEVPQNLSASRPQDRQFILSSKKLLLSDSGFYLCAWSRLAGQQYFGPGTRLTVL.

The chain is built from TRBV20-1 and TRBJ2-1; 11 positions match TRBD1. From germline, CDR1 is DFQATT and CDR2 SNEGSKA (reference sequence). V lost 1 base, J lost 3 bases, and 8 bases stayed unmatched. This CDR3 region has 17 residues. This CDR3 reads CSARALGTGGFYNEQFF. The CDR3 region has the DNA TGCAGTGCTAGAGCTCTAGGGACAGGGGGTTTCTACAATGAGCAGTTCTTC.

This clonotype was seen only a few times. J is TRBJ2-7 and V is TRBV15, with D hard to call. The ends were cut back, 2 bases at V and 9 bases at J, with 14 bases in the middle. Looked up from germline, CDR1 is LNHNV and CDR2 is YYDKDF (reference sequence). The CDR3 spans 13 residues. CDR3 protein: CATSRPTQSWQYF. In DNA, the CDR3 is TGTGCCACCAGCAGACCTACCCAGAGTTGGCAGTACTTC.

The chain recombines TRBV2 with TRBJ2-5; TRBD1 aligns across 7 bases. Germline assignment: CDR1 SNHLY and CDR2 FYNNEI. The CDR3 loop spans 12 amino acids. Trimming took 6 bases from V and 13 from J; bases not matched to a gene: 11. CDR3 in amino acids: CASRARQGESYF. The DNA for the CDR3 is TGTGCCAGCAGAGCTAGACAGGGCGAGTCGTACTTC.

V is TRBV7-6 and J is TRBJ2-5; TRBD1 agrees at 7 bases. From germline, CDR1 is SGHVS and CDR2 FNYEAQ. The CDR3 is made up of 16 amino acids. Trimming took 5 bases from V and 11 from J; bases not matched to a gene: 20. The CDR3 DNA is TGTGCCAGCAGCGGAAGGACAGGACTCTCCTACAATGAGCAGTACTTC. This encodes CASSGRTGLSYNEQYF. The entire variable domain, with the rest obtained from reference TRBV7-6 and TRBJ2-5, is as follows: GAGVSQSPRYKVTKRGQDVALRCDPISGHVSLYWYRQALGQGPEFLTYFNYEAQQDKSGLPNDRFSAERPEGSISTLTIQRTEQRDSAMYRCASSGRTGLSYNEQYFGPGTRLLVL.

The gene calls are TRBV15 and TRBJ2-7, with D uncertain. This CDR3 is built from 14 residues. Per germline, CDR1 LNHNV and CDR2 YYDKDF (reference sequence). Deletions cut 0 bases from V and 1 base from J, with 7 bases between. CDR3 DNA: TGTGCCACCAGCAGAGATTCACTTTCCTACGAGCAGTACTTC. Residues: CATSRDSLSYEQYF.

The chain recombines TRBV12-3 or TRBV12-4 with TRBJ2-1, with D perhaps TRBD1 or TRBD2 (5 bases each). V was trimmed by 5 bases and J by 5 bases, leaving 10 bases between them. This CDR3 is 13 amino acids long. Here the CDR3 reads CASSRDGNNEQFF. The CDR3, as DNA: TGTGCCAGCAGTCGGGACGGTAACAATGAGCAGTTCTTC.

The genes are TRBV7-6 and TRBJ2-3; tentative D call: TRBD2 (7 bases). Trimming cost V 4 bases and J 3 bases, with 17 bases left between them. The CDR3 consists of 16 residues. Germline lookup yields CDR1 SGHVS and CDR2 FNYEAQ. The CDR3 DNA reads as TGTGCCAGCAGCTCTATGCCGGGGGGCGCGACAGATACGCAGTATTTT. Protein product: CASSSMPGGATDTQYF.

The chain recombines TRBV12-3 or TRBV12-4 with TRBJ1-5; 8 nucleotides match TRBD1. This CDR3 has 16 amino acids. After removal of 3 bases from V and 3 bases from J, the junction contained 7 bases not matched to a gene. CDR3 residues: CASSLTQGVNNQPQHF. CDR3 DNA sequence: TGTGCCAGCAGTTTGACACAGGGGGTTAACAATCAGCCCCAGCATTTT.

V and J are TRBV7-3 and TRBJ2-7, with TRBD2 matching over 7 bases. CDR3 length equals 18 residues. V shed 4 bases and J 7 bases; nucleotides not matched to a gene: 22. Germline V gene lookup returns CDR1 SGHTA and CDR2 FQGTGA. CDR3 sequence reads: CASSSPADFTGGDNEQYF. The CDR3, as DNA: TGTGCCAGCAGCTCTCCCGCGGACTTCACGGGGGGAGACAATGAGCAGTACTTC.

This rearrangement joins TRBV20-1 to TRBJ1-5; D is ambiguous. The CDR3 spans 15 residues. Trimming took off 6 bases at V and 1 base at J, with 16 bases between the two ends. Per germline, CDR1 DFQATT and CDR2 SNEGSKA (reference sequence). CDR3 sequence (DNA): TGCAGTGCCAGGCGCGCAGAAGCGAGCAATCAGCCCCAGCATTTT. The encoded protein is CSARRAEASNQPQHF.

V and J are TRBV7-9 and TRBJ2-1, with D unresolved. From germline, CDR1 is SEHNR and CDR2 FQNEAQ (reference sequence). This CDR3 has 14 residues. V was shortened by 3 bases and J by 2 bases, with 8 bases between the two germline ends. Written as DNA, the CDR3 is TGTGCCAGCAGCTTGGAGTCCCCCTACAATGAGCAGTTCTTC. Translated, it gives CASSLESPYNEQFF.

The chain employs TRBV27 and TRBJ1-5; 7 bases fit TRBD1. With 3 bases clipped from V and 5 bases from J, the junction kept 7 bases outside the gene matches. Per the germline V gene, CDR1 is MNHEY and CDR2 is SMNVEV (reference sequence). This CDR3 has 15 amino acids. CDR3: CASSLGRGGYQPQHF. In DNA form, the CDR3 reads TGTGCCAGCAGTTTGGGCAGGGGGGGGTATCAGCCCCAGCATTTT.

This clonotype was observed a handful of times. The chain carries TRBV15 and TRBJ2-7; D is perhaps TRBD1 (7 bases). The germline V gene has CDR1 LNHNV and CDR2 YYDKDF (reference sequence). V dropped 5 bases and J dropped 5 bases, with 16 bases sitting between them. The CDR3 spans 14 residues. The CDR3 coding sequence is TGTGCCACCAGCGACAGACAGGGAGGAGACGAGCAGTACTTC. Its translation is CATSDRQGGDEQYF.

The chain links TRBV20-1 to TRBJ1-2; a possible D gene is TRBD1 (6 bases). This CDR3 region has 13 residues. In germline, CDR1 is DFQATT, CDR2 SNEGSKA (reference sequence). Trimming took 5 bases from V and 0 from J, leaving 10 bases between them. CDR3 region: CSAPQGPNYGYTF. As DNA, the CDR3 is TGCAGTGCTCCCCAGGGGCCTAACTATGGCTACACCTTC.

This clonotype was counted a single time. A much larger clone differs from this one at a single base, so this may be a read error. This chain links TRBV7-8 with TRBJ2-1, with 11 bases that match TRBD1. Looked up from germline, CDR1 is SGHVS and CDR2 is FQNEAQ. V trimming: 6 bases; J trimming: 6 bases; junction bases outside the gene matches: 4. The CDR3 totals 14 residues. This CDR3 is CASRTGTGGNEQFF. The CDR3 DNA follows: TGTGCCAGCAGGACCGGGACAGGGGGCAATGAGCAGTTCTTC.

This chain joins TRBV7-9 and TRBJ2-7; 7 positions agree with TRBD1. V lost 1 base, J lost 3 bases, and 6 bases stayed unmatched. The CDR3 runs to 15 residues. Germline CDR1 is SEHNR and CDR2 is FQNEAQ (reference sequence). In nucleotides, the CDR3 is TGTGCCAGCAGCTTAGTAAGGGGGCAGGACTACGAGCAGTACTTC. This translates into CASSLVRGQDYEQYF. The variable domain in full, with the rest retrieved from reference TRBV7-9 and TRBJ2-7, is DTGVSQNPRHKITKRGQNVTFRCDPISEHNRLYWYRQTLGQGPEFLTYFQNEAQLEKSRLLSDRFSAERPKGSFSTLEIQRTEQGDSAMYLCASSLVRGQDYEQYFGPGTRLTVT.

In its sample, this clonotype was seen a few times. The chain carries TRBV7-9 and TRBJ2-5, with TRBD1 identical over 8 bases. Germline V gives CDR1 SEHNR, CDR2 FQNEAQ (reference sequence). CDR3 length: 15 residues. V shed 6 bases and J 2 bases; nucleotides not matched to a gene: 8. The CDR3 DNA reads TGTGCCAGCAGGCGGACAGGGAACTTTCAAGAGACCCAGTACTTC. Its protein product is CASRRTGNFQETQYF.

The V gene is TRBV7-9, the J gene TRBJ2-3; 8 bases line up with TRBD2. From germline, CDR1 is SEHNR and CDR2 FQNEAQ (reference sequence). The CDR3 sequence is 16 residues long. J was trimmed by 0 bases and V by 5 bases; bases with no gene match: 7. This CDR3 reads CASSPSGSRSTDTQYF. The CDR3 DNA is TGTGCCAGCAGCCCGAGCGGGAGTCGGAGCACAGATACGCAGTATTTT.